These T cell receptor beta chains were read from a single sample in a study of blood T cell repertoires in COVID-19. Assay: immunoSEQ multiplex PCR; the TCRdb copy retains only in-frame clones and omits some. The sample consists of 200,000 to 300,000 clones, 90% of them appearing once. Sequences were obtained from peripheral blood. The receptors shown here come from a woman between 40 and 50 years old with acute or convalescent COVID-19. Both conserved end residues are part of each CDR3.

j_call	v_call	cdr3_aa
TRBJ2-5	TRBV29-1	CSAGSPSGVETQYF
TRBJ2-3	TRBV5-6	CASSLGTSTDTPYF
TRBJ1-5	TRBV6-5	CASTRNQGRGQPQHF
TRBJ1-4	TRBV9	CASSVGRGQSNEKLFF
TRBJ1-3	TRBV2	CASSAGTGGGNTIYF
TRBJ1-1	TRBV3-1/TRBV3-2	CASSHPGTGAEAFF
TRBJ2-3	TRBV5-1	CASSLRHGDTQYF
TRBJ1-1	TRBV28	CASNRGYTEAFF
TRBJ1-2	TRBV7-6	CASSLDGYGYTF
TRBJ1-2	TRBV29-1	CSVEGQGARNGYTF
TRBJ1-1	TRBV12-3/TRBV12-4	CASIQGGTEAFF
TRBJ1-2	TRBV30	CAWSRQGEHYGYTF
TRBJ1-1	TRBV6-5	CASIHPPLSTEAFF
TRBJ1-5	TRBV19	CASSSWVRGNQPQHF
TRBJ1-2	TRBV7-2	CASRPTVGDTYGYTF
TRBJ2-5	TRBV11-2	CASSLNSLLETQYF
TRBJ1-2	TRBV28	CASSSPWGQGGGYGYTF
TRBJ2-5	TRBV5-4	CASSLGDRGLRETQYF
TRBJ1-1	TRBV7-9	CASGRQGSNTEAFF
TRBJ1-6	TRBV5-6	CASSFRQGLYSPLHF
TRBJ2-3	TRBV7-3	CASSLTLAGGTDTQYF
TRBJ1-4	TRBV18	CASSPATNEKLFF
TRBJ1-2	TRBV7-9	CASSGPANYGYTF
TRBJ2-5	TRBV7-3	CASSFNQETQYF
TRBJ1-6	TRBV19	CATTPGQGNSPLHF
TRBJ2-1	TRBV5-4	CASSSPLASDEQFF
TRBJ1-2	TRBV29-1	CSVTGGGYGYTF
TRBJ2-3	TRBV27	CASSLGTSLDTQYF
TRBJ2-5	TRBV4-1	CASSQVSGQETQYF
TRBJ2-3	TRBV19	CATGRGTETVTDTQYF
TRBJ1-2	TRBV3-1/TRBV3-2	CASSQESRGTDGYTF
TRBJ1-2	TRBV30	CAWMVDREWNGYTF
TRBJ2-1	TRBV21-1	CASISVDSRTSGGDNEQFF
TRBJ2-3	TRBV9	CASSPSGGALDTQYF
TRBJ2-5	TRBV7-8	CASSLAGLAAQETQYF
TRBJ1-5	TRBV30	CAWKGSRGSNQPQHF
TRBJ1-6	TRBV4-2	CASSQGQGVNSPLHF
TRBJ1-2	TRBV19	CASSTQGGYGYTF
TRBJ1-2	TRBV6-6	CASSYEGEYYGYTF
TRBJ2-1	TRBV6-5	CASSLWPGGLGDEQFF
TRBJ1-1	TRBV11-2	CASSRAPGTEAFF
TRBJ2-3	TRBV4-2	CASSQATGRGTKKDTQYF
TRBJ1-2	TRBV19	CASLPAGQLYGYTF
TRBJ1-1	TRBV19	CASSIVQNTEAFF